The 22 T cell receptor beta chains presented below share a single source sample, sequenced in a study of T cells in localized non-small cell lung cancer. This table comes from immunoSEQ multiplex PCR, and its TCRdb copy is limited to in-frame clones, with some not included. The sample includes fewer than 40,000 clones, around 90% of them seen just once. This material consisted of peripheral blood mononuclear cells, taken before any cancer treatment. All receptors derive from a woman between 35 and 75 years old with stage III lung adenocarcinoma.

This clone has a handful of counts. The J gene is TRBJ1-5, the V gene TRBV19, with unresolved D. The CDR3 contains 14 residues. Germline CDR1 LNHDA, CDR2 SQIVND (reference sequence). The germline V and J ends were trimmed by 3 bases and 5 bases, with 11 bases remaining between them. Here the CDR3 DNA reads TGTGCCAGTAGTATCTTGAGTCGCGATCAGCCCCAGCATTTT. This gives the protein CASSILSRDQPQHF. Together with reference TRBV19 and TRBJ1-5, the CDR3 gives the full variable domain: DGGITQSPKYLFRKEGQNVTLSCEQNLNHDAMYWYRQDPGQGLRLIYYSQIVNDFQKGDIAEGYSVSREKKESFPLTVTSAQKNPTAFYLCASSILSRDQPQHFGDGTRLSIL.

The gene calls are TRBV18 and TRBJ1-4; D not resolved. The length of the CDR3 is 12 residues. Germline-derived CDR1 and CDR2 are KGHSH and LQKENI. Trimming stripped 2 bases from V and 5 bases from J, with 3 bases between. The chain's CDR3 is CASSPENEKLFF. In DNA form, the CDR3 reads TGTGCCAGCTCACCAGAAAATGAAAAACTGTTTTTT.

Worth noting for this clone: At one boundary the junction diverges from the germline segment, which might be a read error. The V gene is TRBV29-1, the J gene TRBJ1-2; a possible D gene is TRBD1 (5 bases). Per the germline V gene, CDR1 is SQVTM and CDR2 is ANQGSEA. The CDR3 loop spans 13 amino acids. CDR3 DNA sequence: TGCAGCGTCGAAGGGGCGCTGAACTATGGCTACACCTTC. It yields the protein CSVEGALNYGYTF.

This clone was picked up one time. This rearrangement joins TRBV7-3 to TRBJ2-1; D tentatively fits TRBD1 or TRBD2 (5 bases each). V lost 5 bases, J lost 3 bases, and 14 bases lay in between. This CDR3 has 15 amino acids. The germline V gene has CDR1 SGHTA and CDR2 FQGTGA. The CDR3 DNA is TGTGCCAGCAGCCTCTTGGTGGGGGACTACAATGAGCAGTTCTTC. Amino acids: CASSLLVGDYNEQFF. The full variable domain, rest sourced from reference TRBV7-3 and TRBJ2-1, is GAGVSQTPSNKVTEKGKYVELRCDPISGHTALYWYRQSLGQGPEFLIYFQGTGAADDSGLPNDRFFAVRPEGSVSTLKIQRTERGDSAVYLCASSLLVGDYNEQFFGPGTRLTVL.

The chain joins TRBV4-1 to TRBJ1-4; D unresolved. V was shortened by 1 base and J by 0 bases, with 15 bases between the two germline ends. The CDR3 has 18 amino acids. Germline V gene sequence: CDR1 MGHRA, CDR2 YSYEKL. CDR3 residues: CASSQVSRAVSTNEKLFF. The DNA of the CDR3 is TGCGCCAGCAGCCAAGTATCGAGGGCGGTTTCAACTAATGAAAAACTGTTTTTT.

This chain connects TRBV6-5 to TRBJ1-4; 7 bases line up with TRBD1. The CDR3 totals 15 residues. CDR1 and CDR2 from the germline V gene are MNHEY and SVGAGI. Trimming cost V 4 bases and J 8 bases; bases outside gene matches: 10. The CDR3 nucleotides are TGTGCCAGCAGTTCCTCCGGGACAGAAACCGAAAAACTGTTTTTT. It is translated as CASSSSGTETEKLFF.

The rearrangement joins TRBV11-2 to TRBJ1-1; no clear D gene. Deletions cut 4 bases from V and 1 base from J, with 16 bases between. This CDR3 contains 16 residues. CDR1 and CDR2 (germline): SGHAT, FQNNGV. Here the CDR3 reads CASSSWTEDSNTEAFF. The DNA of the CDR3 is TGTGCCAGCAGCTCTTGGACGGAGGATTCGAACACTGAAGCTTTCTTT.

V gene TRBV7-9 combines with J gene TRBJ1-1; D is ambiguous. Germline V CDR1 and CDR2: SEHNR, FQNEAQ (reference sequence). Trimming pared 3 bases from V and 1 base from J, leaving 6 bases between. CDR3 length: 13 amino acids. As DNA, the CDR3 is TGTGCCAGCAGCTTTCAAGGGAACACTGAAGCTTTCTTT. Its translation is CASSFQGNTEAFF.

The rearrangement joins TRBV5-4 to TRBJ2-7; the D gene is possibly TRBD1 (6 bases). The germline CDR1 and CDR2 sequences are SGHNT and YYREEE (reference sequence). V was trimmed by 3 bases and J by 3 bases, leaving 10 bases between them. The CDR3 is 13 amino acids. This CDR3 is CASSSTGRYEQYF. CDR3 DNA: TGTGCCAGCAGCTCTACAGGGCGCTACGAGCAGTACTTC.

This clone was counted a single time. The rearrangement links TRBV7-2 to TRBJ2-2, with TRBD1 matching over 9 bases. Germline CDR1 and CDR2: SGHTA and FQGNSA. V trimming: 2 bases; J trimming: 2 bases; junction bases outside the gene matches: 3. The CDR3 extends over 16 amino acids. As DNA, the CDR3 is TGTGCCAGCAGCTTAATGACAGGGGGAAACACCGGGGAGCTGTTTTTT. It specifies CASSLMTGGNTGELFF. Filled out from reference TRBV7-2 and TRBJ2-2, the complete variable domain reads GAGVSQSPSNKVTEKGKDVELRCDPISGHTALYWYRQSLGQGLEFLIYFQGNSAPDKSGLPSDRFSAERTGGSVSTLTIQRTQQEDSAVYLCASSLMTGGNTGELFFGEGSRLTVL.

The chain couples TRBV9 to TRBJ1-2; TRBD1 agrees at 7 bases. The CDR3 runs 14 residues. V trimming: 4 bases; J trimming: 3 bases; junction bases outside the gene matches: 6. Per the germline V gene, CDR1 is SGDLS and CDR2 is YYNGEE. CDR3 sequence: CASSLQGGDYGYTF. As DNA, the CDR3 is TGTGCCAGCAGCCTCCAGGGGGGAGACTATGGCTACACCTTC.

V is TRBV20-1 and J is TRBJ2-7, with no clear D. The CDR3 is 11 amino acids. Trimming removed 4 bases from V and 3 bases from J, with 7 bases in between. Germline loops: CDR1 DFQATT, CDR2 SNEGSKA (reference sequence). CDR3: CSAKGDYEQYF. CDR3 bases: TGCAGTGCTAAAGGCGACTACGAGCAGTACTTC.

This chain links TRBV6-6 with TRBJ2-2; D gene unclear. Germline V CDR1 and CDR2: MNHNY, SVGAGI (reference sequence). V was trimmed by 2 bases and J by 7 bases, leaving 5 bases between them. CDR3 length: 12 amino acids. CDR3 in DNA: TGTGCCAGCAGTTACGGTGGCGGGGAGCTGTTTTTT. It encodes CASSYGGGELFF.

The chain links TRBV7-6 to TRBJ2-7; D may be TRBD2 (5 bases). The germline V and J ends were trimmed by 4 bases and 4 bases, with 14 bases remaining between them. The CDR3 contains 14 residues. Germline-derived CDR1 and CDR2 are SGHVS and FNYEAQ. Written as DNA, the CDR3 is TGTGCCAGCAGCTCCCTTTTGGCGGGTTACGAGCAGTACTTC. As protein: CASSSLLAGYEQYF.

CDR3 amino acids: CASSVGTFQETQYF. CDR3 nucleotides: TGTGCCAGCAGCGTAGGGACTTTCCAAGAGACCCAGTACTTC. This chain connects TRBV9 to TRBJ2-5, with D possibly matching TRBD2 (5 bases). The CDR3 has 14 amino acids. Germline loops: CDR1 SGDLS, CDR2 YYNGEE. Trimming took off 0 bases at V and 1 base at J, with 7 bases between the two ends. Full variable domain (missing parts from reference TRBV9 and TRBJ2-5): DSGVTQTPKHLITATGQRVTLRCSPRSGDLSVYWYQQSLDQGLQFLIQYYNGEERAKGNILERFSAQQFPDLHSELNLSSLELGDSALYFCASSVGTFQETQYFGPGTRLLVL.

The CDR3, as DNA: TGTGCCAGCAGCAACCAGGATTCTGGAAACACCATATATTTT. Protein: CASSNQDSGNTIYF. J is TRBJ1-3 and V is TRBV5-4; D call uncertain. Germline-derived CDR1 and CDR2 are SGHNT and YYREEE (reference sequence). The V end lost 4 bases, the J end lost 1 base, and 9 bases lay between the germline ends. The CDR3 has 14 residues.

CDR3 sequence (DNA): TGTGCCAGCAGCCCGACTAGCGGGAGCGACGAGCAGTACTTC. Its translation is CASSPTSGSDEQYF. The chain combines TRBV7-3 with TRBJ2-7, with 12 bases matching TRBD2. CDR3 length equals 14 residues. V lost 5 bases, J lost 5 bases, and 4 bases stayed unmatched. Per the germline V gene, CDR1 is SGHTA and CDR2 is FQGTGA. The variable domain in full, completed from reference TRBV7-3 and TRBJ2-7, reads GAGVSQTPSNKVTEKGKYVELRCDPISGHTALYWYRQSLGQGPEFLIYFQGTGAADDSGLPNDRFFAVRPEGSVSTLKIQRTERGDSAVYLCASSPTSGSDEQYFGPGTRLTVT.

V usage is TRBV6-4 and J usage is TRBJ1-2; tentatively, D is TRBD1 (5 bases). Germline loops: CDR1 MRHNA, CDR2 SNTAGT. This CDR3 has 15 residues. Trimming removed 0 bases from V and 4 bases from J, with 12 bases in between. The CDR3 sequence is CASSDSGGVGYGYTF. DNA for the CDR3: TGTGCCAGCAGTGACTCTGGGGGGGTTGGCTATGGCTACACCTTC.

The chain couples TRBV9 to TRBJ2-6; D not certain. Trimming took off 6 bases at V and 1 base at J, with 17 bases between the two ends. The CDR3 length is 17 residues. CDR1 is SGDLS, CDR2 YYNGEE, per germline. The CDR3 DNA follows: TGTGCCAGCAACTTCCCGGGCTCTACTTCTGGGGCCAACGTCCTGACTTTC. Encoded protein: CASNFPGSTSGANVLTF.

This chain links TRBV29-1 with TRBJ1-4, with D possibly TRBD1 on 5 matching bases. The CDR3 has 14 amino acids. Trimming cost V 1 base and J 8 bases, with 14 bases left between them. CDR1 SQVTM and CDR2 ANQGSEA come from the germline V gene. The CDR3 here is CSVEGPQGGEKLFF. CDR3 DNA sequence: TGCAGCGTTGAAGGGCCGCAGGGAGGAGAAAAACTGTTTTTT. Variable domain in full (rest from reference TRBV29-1 and TRBJ1-4): SAVISQKPSRDICQRGTSLTIQCQVDSQVTMMFWYRQQPGQSLTLIATANQGSEATYESGFVIDKFPISRPNLTFSTLTVSNMSPEDSSIYLCSVEGPQGGEKLFFGSGTQLSVL.

V is TRBV10-3 and J is TRBJ2-7; 10 nucleotides align to TRBD1. The CDR3 has 14 amino acids. V shed 10 bases and J 2 bases; nucleotides not matched to a gene: 8. The germline V gene encodes CDR1 ENHRY and CDR2 SYGVKD. The DNA of the CDR3 is TGTGCCACAGGGGAGGGACAGGGGACCTACGAGCAGTACTTC. Protein: CATGEGQGTYEQYF.

The rearrangement joins TRBV19 to TRBJ1-6, with D hard to call. CDR3 length: 15 amino acids. The germline V and J ends were trimmed by 6 bases and 5 bases, with 14 bases remaining between them. The germline V gene has CDR1 LNHDA and CDR2 SQIVND (reference sequence). The CDR3 DNA follows: TGTGCCAGTAGCCAGCCCGGCCACAATAATTCACCCCTCCACTTT. Amino acids: CASSQPGHNNSPLHF.